These 5 T cell receptor beta chains came from one sample sequenced in a study of blood T cell repertoires in COVID-19. Sequencing used immunoSEQ multiplex PCR; TCRdb keeps in-frame clones, though not all of them. The table shows some 320,000 clones, with 87% occurring only once. Specimen: peripheral blood. These receptors all stem from a woman aged 45-59 years who had recovered from COVID-19.

The J gene is TRBJ2-7, the V gene TRBV11-2; D not certain. The V gene's germline CDR1 is SGHAT and CDR2 FQNNGV. This CDR3 is 15 amino acids long. V dropped 5 bases and J dropped 3 bases, with 17 bases sitting between them. Written as DNA, the CDR3 is TGTGCCAGCAGCGTTCGACGTACAGTGAGCTACGAGCAGTACTTC. This gives the protein CASSVRRTVSYEQYF.

The J gene is TRBJ1-1, the V gene TRBV10-2, with D perhaps matching TRBD1 (5 bases). V was clipped by 6 bases and J by 6 bases, with 14 bases between them. The CDR3 has 13 amino acids. Germline loops: CDR1 WSHSY, CDR2 SAAADI. CDR3 sequence reads: CASSGPGRAEAFF. Here the CDR3 DNA reads TGCGCCAGCAGCGGGCCAGGGCGCGCTGAAGCTTTCTTT.

The chain has TRBV28 and TRBJ1-3; D might be TRBD1 (6 bases). The V end lost 5 bases, the J end lost 7 bases, and 9 bases lay between the germline ends. The length of the CDR3 is 12 residues. Germline lookup yields CDR1 MDHEN and CDR2 SYDVKM. CDR3 bases: TGTGCCAGCAGTATCAGGGGTAACACCATATATTTT. This codes for CASSIRGNTIYF.

This clone was recorded once. This chain uses TRBV5-6 with TRBJ1-2; D remains ambiguous. CDR1 SGHDT and CDR2 YYEEEE come from the germline V gene. V shed 4 bases and J shed 0 bases, with 10 bases lying between them. The CDR3 has 14 residues. The CDR3 DNA sequence: TGTGCCAGCAGCCCAGACTTAACTAACTATGGCTACACCTTC. It encodes CASSPDLTNYGYTF.

V usage is TRBV5-4 and J usage is TRBJ2-5; perhaps TRBD2 as D (6 bases). The germline gives CDR1 SGHNT, CDR2 YYREEE (reference sequence). Trimming shortened V by 4 bases and J by 4 bases, and 11 bases separated the two germline ends. This CDR3 region has 13 residues. Here the CDR3 reads CASSRDLSETQYF. The CDR3 DNA reads TGTGCCAGCAGCCGGGACTTATCAGAGACCCAGTACTTC.